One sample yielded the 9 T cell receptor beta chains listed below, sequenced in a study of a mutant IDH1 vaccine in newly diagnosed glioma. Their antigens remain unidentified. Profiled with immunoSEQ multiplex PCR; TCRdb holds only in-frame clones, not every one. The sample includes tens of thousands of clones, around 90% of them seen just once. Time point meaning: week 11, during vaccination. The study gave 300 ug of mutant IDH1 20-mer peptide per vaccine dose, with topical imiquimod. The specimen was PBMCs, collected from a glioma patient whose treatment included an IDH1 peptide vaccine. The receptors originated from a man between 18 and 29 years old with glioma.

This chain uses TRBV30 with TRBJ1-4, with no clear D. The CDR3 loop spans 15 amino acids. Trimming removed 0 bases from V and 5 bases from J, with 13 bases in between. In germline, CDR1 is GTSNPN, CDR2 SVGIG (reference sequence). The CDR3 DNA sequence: TGTGCCTGGAGTGTATCCCGGGGATTAAATGAAAAACTGTTTTTT. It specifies CAWSVSRGLNEKLFF.

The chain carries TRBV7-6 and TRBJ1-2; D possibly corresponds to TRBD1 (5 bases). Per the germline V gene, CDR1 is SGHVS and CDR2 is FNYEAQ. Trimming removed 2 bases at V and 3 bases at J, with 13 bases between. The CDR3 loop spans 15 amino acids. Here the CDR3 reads CASSLLMGGDYGYTF. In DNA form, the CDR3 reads TGTGCCAGCAGCTTACTTATGGGAGGGGACTATGGCTACACCTTC.

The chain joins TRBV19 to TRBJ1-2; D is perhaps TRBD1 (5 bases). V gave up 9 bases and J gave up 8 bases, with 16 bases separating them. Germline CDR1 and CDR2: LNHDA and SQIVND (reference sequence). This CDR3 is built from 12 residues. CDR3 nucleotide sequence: TGTGCCAGCAGGGACCCACGAAGGGGCTACACCTTC. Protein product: CASRDPRRGYTF. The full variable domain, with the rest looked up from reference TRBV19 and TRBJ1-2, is DGGITQSPKYLFRKEGQNVTLSCEQNLNHDAMYWYRQDPGQGLRLIYYSQIVNDFQKGDIAEGYSVSREKKESFPLTVTSAQKNPTAFYLCASRDPRRGYTFGSGTRLTVV.

This CDR3 is CASSEAATNEKLFF. The CDR3 nucleotides are TGTGCCAGCAGCGAGGCTGCAACTAATGAAAAACTGTTTTTT. The genes are TRBV9 and TRBJ1-4, with unresolved D. The V end lost 3 bases, the J end lost 0 bases, and 6 bases lay between the germline ends. Germline-derived CDR1 and CDR2 are SGDLS and YYNGEE. The CDR3 consists of 14 residues.

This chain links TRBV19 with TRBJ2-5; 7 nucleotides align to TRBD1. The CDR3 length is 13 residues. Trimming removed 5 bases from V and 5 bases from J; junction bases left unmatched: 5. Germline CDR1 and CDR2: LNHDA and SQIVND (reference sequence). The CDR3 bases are TGTGCCAGTAGTGATCAGGGGGAGGAGACCCAGTACTTC. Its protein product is CASSDQGEETQYF.

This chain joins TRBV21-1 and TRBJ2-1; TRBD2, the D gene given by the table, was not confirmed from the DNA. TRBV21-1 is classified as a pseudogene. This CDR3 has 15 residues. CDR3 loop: CASSKVREWDNEQFF. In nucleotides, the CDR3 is TGTGCCAGCAGCAAAGTCCGGGAGTGGGACAATGAGCAGTTCTTC.

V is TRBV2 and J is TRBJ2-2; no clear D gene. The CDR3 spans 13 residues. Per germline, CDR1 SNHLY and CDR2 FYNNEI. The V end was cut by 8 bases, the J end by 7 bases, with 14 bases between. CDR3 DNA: TGTGCCAGCCGAGGAAGAGAGAGCGGGGAGCTGTTTTTT. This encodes CASRGRESGELFF.

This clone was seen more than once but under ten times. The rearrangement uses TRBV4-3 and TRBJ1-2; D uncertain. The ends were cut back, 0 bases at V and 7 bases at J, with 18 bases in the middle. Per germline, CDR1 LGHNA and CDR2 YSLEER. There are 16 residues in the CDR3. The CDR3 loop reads CASSQDRLDSPRGYTF. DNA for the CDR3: TGCGCCAGCAGCCAAGATCGGCTGGATAGTCCACGTGGCTACACCTTC.

The CDR3 nucleotides read TGTGCCAGTAGTCCCTCTCTCGTAGGGTCCTACAATGAGCAGTTCTTC. Its translation: CASSPSLVGSYNEQFF. The chain carries TRBV19 and TRBJ2-1; D ambiguous. Germline CDR1 is LNHDA and CDR2 is SQIVND (reference sequence). This CDR3 comprises 16 residues. The ends were cut back, 5 bases at V and 1 base at J, with 15 bases in the middle.